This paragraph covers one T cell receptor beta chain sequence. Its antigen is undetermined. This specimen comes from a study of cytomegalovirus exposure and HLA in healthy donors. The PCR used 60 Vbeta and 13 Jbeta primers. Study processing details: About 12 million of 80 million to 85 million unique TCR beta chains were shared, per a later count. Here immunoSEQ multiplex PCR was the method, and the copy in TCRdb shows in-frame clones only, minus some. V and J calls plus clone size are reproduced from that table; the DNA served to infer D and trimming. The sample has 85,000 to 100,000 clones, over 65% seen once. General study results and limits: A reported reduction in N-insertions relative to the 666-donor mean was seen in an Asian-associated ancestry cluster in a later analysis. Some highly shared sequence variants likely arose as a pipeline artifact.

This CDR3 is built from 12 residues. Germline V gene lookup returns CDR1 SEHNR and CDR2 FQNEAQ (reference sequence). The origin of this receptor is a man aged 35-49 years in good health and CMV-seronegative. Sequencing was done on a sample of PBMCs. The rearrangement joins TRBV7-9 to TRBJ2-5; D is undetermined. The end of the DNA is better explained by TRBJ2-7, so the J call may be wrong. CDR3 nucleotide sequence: TGTGCCAGCAGCGCCGACAATCACGAGCAGTACTTC. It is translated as CASSADNHEQYF.